The 22 T cell receptor beta chains below were found in one sample sequenced in a study of control samples from healthy donors and cancer patients. Sequencing used immunoSEQ multiplex PCR; TCRdb keeps in-frame clones, though not all of them. The data show about 140,000 clones, under 95% seen once. Sequencing was done on a sample of blood. These receptor sequences come from a man aged 40-50 years in good health.

The chain recombines TRBV7-3 with TRBJ2-2, with D possibly TRBD1 on 5 matching bases. Trimming left V 0 bases short and J 3 bases short, with 11 bases between. This CDR3 comprises 16 residues. Looked up from germline, CDR1 is SGHTA and CDR2 is FQGTGA. CDR3 DNA sequence: TGTGCCAGCAGCTTAACTTCAGGGTGGGACACCGGGGAGCTGTTTTTT. The encoded protein is CASSLTSGWDTGELFF.

The chain has TRBV7-8 and TRBJ1-2; D call uncertain. Between the trimmed V and J ends, which lost 5 bases and 7 bases, there was a span of 17 bases. Germline V gene data show CDR1 as SGHVS and CDR2 as FQNEAQ. CDR3 length: 14 residues. The CDR3 sequence is CASSPSQTPGGYTF. CDR3 DNA: TGTGCCAGCAGCCCAAGTCAGACCCCGGGTGGCTACACCTTC.

The gene calls are TRBV18 and TRBJ1-5, with D unresolved. The CDR3 spans 12 residues. Germline V lookup: CDR1 KGHSH, CDR2 LQKENI. V lost 2 bases and J lost 4, with 3 bases in between. Here the CDR3 DNA reads TGTGCCAGCTCACCAAATAATCAGCCCCAGCATTTT. Its translation is CASSPNNQPQHF.

The chain joins TRBV27 to TRBJ1-2; the D gene is possibly TRBD1 (6 bases). Germline lookup yields CDR1 MNHEY and CDR2 SMNVEV (reference sequence). The V gene lost 7 bases and the J gene lost 1 base, with 10 bases spanning the gap. The length of the CDR3 is 13 residues. In DNA, the CDR3 is TGTGCCAGCACGGACAGACTTAACTATGGCTACACCTTC. Its protein is CASTDRLNYGYTF.

The chain is built from TRBV19 and TRBJ1-5; weak D call: TRBD1 (5 bases). In germline, CDR1 is LNHDA, CDR2 SQIVND (reference sequence). The V end was cut by 3 bases, the J end by 2 bases, with 5 bases between. The CDR3 runs 13 residues. DNA for the CDR3: TGTGCCAGTAGTATCAGGGGCAATCAGCCCCAGCATTTT. Residues: CASSIRGNQPQHF. The full variable domain, its missing parts supplied by reference TRBV19 and TRBJ1-5, is DGGITQSPKYLFRKEGQNVTLSCEQNLNHDAMYWYRQDPGQGLRLIYYSQIVNDFQKGDIAEGYSVSREKKESFPLTVTSAQKNPTAFYLCASSIRGNQPQHFGDGTRLSIL.

The chain carries TRBV5-1 and TRBJ2-3, with D perhaps TRBD1 (5 bases). The V and J ends lost 0 bases and 5 bases respectively, with 13 bases between them. CDR1 SGHRS and CDR2 YFSETQ come from the germline V gene. This CDR3 has 15 residues. The CDR3 region has the DNA TGCGCCAGCAGCTTGGCCCTCGGCAGGGAAGATACGCAGTATTTT. Translating it yields CASSLALGREDTQYF.

V usage is TRBV6-4 and J usage is TRBJ2-3; tentatively, D is TRBD2 (7 bases). V lost 4 bases to trimming and J lost 4 bases, with 12 bases between them. The CDR3 is 14 residues long. CDR1 and CDR2 (germline): MRHNA, SNTAGT. CDR3 region: CASSGGGAPDTQYF. DNA of the CDR3: TGTGCCAGCAGTGGAGGGGGGGCTCCAGATACGCAGTATTTT.

This chain links TRBV9 with TRBJ2-3; D perhaps matches TRBD2 (6 bases). V was shortened by 0 bases and J by 7 bases, with 21 bases between the two germline ends. CDR1 is SGDLS, CDR2 YYNGEE, per germline. CDR3 size: 17 residues. CDR3 sequence: CASSVASTGVMGNTQYF. In nucleotides, the CDR3 is TGTGCCAGCAGCGTAGCGTCGACGGGAGTGATGGGGAATACGCAGTATTTT.

V usage is TRBV7-9 and J usage is TRBJ2-3; D is ambiguous. Trimming took off 0 bases at V and 6 bases at J, with 7 bases between the two ends. Germline CDR1 reads SEHNR; CDR2 reads FQNEAQ (reference sequence). CDR3 length: 13 amino acids. The CDR3 nucleotides read TGTGCCAGCAGCTTAGCCCACGCGGATACGCAGTATTTT. Its translation is CASSLAHADTQYF.

The chain carries TRBV30 and TRBJ1-2, with unresolved D. Germline V lookup: CDR1 GTSNPN, CDR2 SVGIG (reference sequence). There are 14 residues in the CDR3. V was pared by 2 bases and J by 0 bases, with 10 bases between. The CDR3, as DNA: TGTGCCTGGAGTACGCAGGTAGCTAACTATGGCTACACCTTC. Translated, it gives CAWSTQVANYGYTF.

The genes are TRBV29-1 and TRBJ1-2; TRBD1 aligns across 8 bases. This CDR3 region has 12 residues. Germline trimming cut 5 bases from V and 7 bases from J; bases unmatched to any gene: 6. Germline CDR1 is SQVTM and CDR2 is ANQGSEA. The CDR3 DNA is TGCAGCGTTAGTGGACAGGGCGGTGGCTACACCTTC. It specifies CSVSGQGGGYTF.

The rearrangement uses TRBV7-9 and TRBJ2-5; TRBD1 agrees at 7 bases. Germline CDR1 is SEHNR and CDR2 is FQNEAQ (reference sequence). V shed 0 bases and J 4 bases; nucleotides not matched to a gene: 5. The CDR3 length is 15 residues. The CDR3 sequence is CASSLAGGVLETQYF. The CDR3 coding sequence is TGTGCCAGCAGCTTAGCAGGGGGCGTATTAGAGACCCAGTACTTC. The full variable domain, in which reference TRBV7-9 and TRBJ2-5 provide the parts outside the CDR3, is DTGVSQNPRHKITKRGQNVTFRCDPISEHNRLYWYRQTLGQGPEFLTYFQNEAQLEKSRLLSDRFSAERPKGSFSTLEIQRTEQGDSAMYLCASSLAGGVLETQYFGPGTRLLVL.

V usage is TRBV5-1 and J usage is TRBJ1-6; D is possibly TRBD1 (5 bases). CDR1 is SGHRS and CDR2 is YFSETQ in the germline V gene. CDR3 length: 13 residues. V lost 0 bases, J lost 8 bases, and 6 bases lay in between. For the CDR3, the DNA is TGCGCCAGCAGCTTGGCGGGGGATTCACCCCTCCACTTT. The encoded protein is CASSLAGDSPLHF.

The chain links TRBV3-1 (or the pseudogene TRBV3-2) to TRBJ1-6; 10 nucleotides match TRBD1. J was trimmed by 10 bases and V by 5 bases; bases with no gene match: 8. The CDR3 has 15 amino acids. Looked up from germline, CDR1 is LGHDT and CDR2 is YNNKEL (reference sequence). The CDR3 reads CASSARDRGGSPLHF. DNA for the CDR3: TGTGCCAGCAGCGCCCGGGACAGGGGAGGATCACCCCTCCACTTT.

V is TRBV5-5 and J is TRBJ2-5; D might be TRBD1 (8 bases). V was pared by 4 bases and J by 3 bases, with 19 bases between. The CDR3 has 16 amino acids. Germline V gives CDR1 SGHKS, CDR2 YYEKEE (reference sequence). The CDR3 sequence is CASSRGQGGFEETQYF. CDR3 nucleotide sequence: TGTGCCAGCAGCCGCGGACAGGGAGGGTTTGAAGAGACCCAGTACTTC.

The chain couples TRBV7-9 to TRBJ1-2, with D possibly matching TRBD1 (5 bases). V shed 11 bases and J shed 4 bases, with 20 bases lying between them. The V gene's germline CDR1 is SEHNR and CDR2 FQNEAQ (reference sequence). The CDR3 is 14 residues long. CDR3: CAPGAENGGYGYTF. DNA of the CDR3: TGTGCCCCCGGGGCAGAAAACGGGGGCTATGGCTACACCTTC.

The J gene is TRBJ2-3, the V gene TRBV7-3, with 7 bases that match TRBD1. There are 13 residues in the CDR3. V was clipped by 5 bases and J by 6 bases; unmatched bases: 5. Germline V gene sequence: CDR1 SGHTA, CDR2 FQGTGA. The CDR3 sequence: CASSLTGKDTQYF. CDR3 nucleotide sequence: TGTGCCAGCAGCCTGACAGGGAAGGATACGCAGTATTTT.

V usage is TRBV18 and J usage is TRBJ2-7; TRBD1 agrees at 8 bases. Per the germline V gene, CDR1 is KGHSH and CDR2 is LQKENI. The V and J ends lost 6 bases and 9 bases, in that order; junction bases with no gene match: 7. CDR3 length: 12 residues. For the CDR3, the DNA is TGTGCCAGCTCTAGGGACAGGACGGGGCAGTACTTC. This codes for CASSRDRTGQYF.

The chain combines TRBV28 with TRBJ2-1, with 9 bases lining up with TRBD1. The CDR3 runs 15 residues. Unmatched junction bases numbered 14, after V lost 7 bases and J lost 10 bases. CDR1 is MDHEN, CDR2 SYDVKM, per germline. CDR3 nucleotide sequence: TGTGCCAGCAAAAGAGCCGGGACAGGGTCAGGGGAGCAGTTCTTC. Residues: CASKRAGTGSGEQFF. Together with reference TRBV28 and TRBJ2-1, the CDR3 gives the full variable domain: DVKVTQSSRYLVKRTGEKVFLECVQDMDHENMFWYRQDPGLGLRLIYFSYDVKMKEKGDIPEGYSVSREKKERFSLILESASTNQTSMYLCASKRAGTGSGEQFFGPGTRLTVL.

This chain joins TRBV13 and TRBJ2-7, with a tentative D call TRBD2 (6 bases). Germline assignment: CDR1 PRHDT and CDR2 FYEKMQ (reference sequence). This CDR3 region has 17 residues. Between the trimmed V and J ends, which lost 0 bases and 6 bases, there was a span of 21 bases. The CDR3 DNA follows: TGTGCCAGCAGCTTAGGACCTGGTAGGGCGCTGGGGGGCGAGCAGTACTTC. Translated, it gives CASSLGPGRALGGEQYF.

The chain employs TRBV4-1 and TRBJ1-2, with 7 bases aligning to TRBD1. Germline V CDR1 and CDR2: MGHRA, YSYEKL. The trim removed 2 bases at V and 5 bases at J, leaving 5 bases unmatched. The CDR3 runs to 14 residues. CDR3 protein: CASSQIRGSYGYTF. The CDR3 DNA follows: TGCGCCAGCAGCCAAATCAGGGGGAGTTATGGCTACACCTTC.

V gene TRBV4-1 combines with J gene TRBJ2-4, with D possibly matching TRBD2 (6 bases). The CDR3 length is 13 residues. V lost 4 bases, J lost 6 bases, and 10 bases lay in between. The germline CDR1 and CDR2 sequences are MGHRA and YSYEKL. The CDR3 nucleotides read TGCGCCAGCAGCCCGGGACTGGGAAACATTCAGTACTTC. It yields the protein CASSPGLGNIQYF.